This TCR beta chain was sequenced for a study of shared clonotypes between healthy human individuals. In this sample, this clone turned up many times. Its target is not known. Regarding the study as a whole: Some clonotypes were shared by all four sorted-subset donors, while others were not shared. The non-shared ones had lower generation probabilities than the shared ones.

The table came from immunoSEQ multiplex PCR; TCRdb's copy has only in-frame clones and leaves some out. The sample holds about 980,000 clones, around 80% seen once. The source of this sequence is a man between 18 and 29 years old in good health. What was sequenced was memory CD4+ T cells sorted from blood. Stated subset: CD45RA-negative fraction.

The CDR3 DNA reads TGTGCCAGCAGTTTAGGCTACACCTTC. This sequence encodes CASSLGYTF. The chain links TRBV6-9 to TRBJ1-2; D is uncertain. CDR3 length equals 9 residues. Germline CDR1 is MNHGY and CDR2 is SVAAGI. V was cut by 4 bases and J by 8 bases, with 2 bases left in between.